Below, one TCR beta chain is given with its context. This sample stems from a study of blood T cell repertoires in COVID-19. Per the original data handling: Reference gene primer amplification gave nucleated cell count estimates. Clones were sequenced by immunoSEQ multiplex PCR, and TCRdb holds only the in-frame ones, with some missing. V, J and clone size are those of that table, while D and trimming were read from the DNA. The top ten hold under 6.5% of the sample, which has 200,000 to 250,000 clones, 87% seen once. This CDR3 has 15 residues. V lost 3 bases to trimming and J lost 2 bases; unmatched junction nucleotides: 6. In germline, CDR1 is MDHEN, CDR2 SYDVKM.

This chain joins TRBV28 and TRBJ2-7, with TRBD2 matching over 8 bases. This clonotype was sampled from a woman between 25 and 40 years old with acute COVID-19. Sequencing used PBMCs or T cells enriched from blood (not recorded which). The CDR3 sequence: CASSFPAGVPYEQYF. CDR3 in DNA: TGTGCCAGCAGTTTTCCAGCGGGGGTCCCCTACGAGCAGTACTTC. Full variable domain (missing parts from reference TRBV28 and TRBJ2-7): DVKVTQSSRYLVKRTGEKVFLECVQDMDHENMFWYRQDPGLGLRLIYFSYDVKMKEKGDIPEGYSVSREKKERFSLILESASTNQTSMYLCASSFPAGVPYEQYFGPGTRLTVT.